Sequencing of this T cell receptor beta chain was carried out in a study of regulatory T cells in long-lasting Graves disease. Study findings and constraints: Accuracy was possibly reduced by small sample size. Those with persistent disease had in common more public clonotypes (2,741) than new patients (approximately 890).

CDR3 length: 15 residues. Germline values: CDR1 MNHEY, CDR2 SVGEGT. The ends were cut back, 0 bases at V and 5 bases at J, with 11 bases in the middle. Investigators prepared the TCR beta libraries by applying iRepertoire HTBI primers and Arm-PCR of CDR3 regions. TCRdb reanalysed the multiplex PCR reads using MiXCR and keeps one entry per CDR3 protein. The table includes a few hundred thousand distinct CDR3 sequences, around 11% detected once. Time point defined: newly diagnosed GD, antithyroid drugs for less than 3 months. TCR sequences were obtained from RNA taken from PBMCs. With EDTA tubes as the receptacles, approximately 10 milliliters of peripheral blood were drawn. This clonotype came up many times. Its antigen is as yet unknown. Separately, the same data were catalogued under a study of T cells in Graves' hyperthyroidism and ophthalmopathy. That work contributes: Using the HTBI primer set, a first-round RT-PCR was run on the TCR CDR3.

The starting material was peripheral blood mononuclear cells (PBMCs), obtained at new diagnosis, from a patient treated with antithyroid drugs. The clonotype was recovered from a woman aged 18-29 years with Graves disease. The chain is built from TRBV6-2 or TRBV6-3 and TRBJ2-1, with D perhaps TRBD2 (5 bases). As DNA, the CDR3 is TGTGCCAGCAGTTACTCAAGCATCGGGAACAATGAGCAGTTCTTC. This sequence encodes CASSYSSIGNNEQFF.